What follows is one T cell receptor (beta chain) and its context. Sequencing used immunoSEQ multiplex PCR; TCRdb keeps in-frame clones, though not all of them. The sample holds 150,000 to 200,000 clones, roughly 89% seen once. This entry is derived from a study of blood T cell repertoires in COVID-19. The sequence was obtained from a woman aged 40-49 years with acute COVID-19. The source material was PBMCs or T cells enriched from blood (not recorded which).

The CDR3 DNA reads TGCAGTGCTACTGATACCTCAGCGGGCCTTCAATACGAGCAGTACTTC. This codes for CSATDTSAGLQYEQYF. This chain links TRBV20-1 with TRBJ2-7; the D gene is possibly TRBD2 (6 bases). CDR3 length equals 16 residues. Germline CDR1 is DFQATT and CDR2 is SNEGSKA (reference sequence). V was shortened by 4 bases and J by 4 bases, with 23 bases between the two germline ends.